This entry is about one TCR beta chain. Its antigen is currently unknown. PCR was performed a second time for roughly 7 to 11 cycles using a sample-barcoded 5' primer and a J-beta primer mix. Each sample provided no less than 2.5 million CDR3-containing paired-end reads. TCRdb re-called the 5' RACE reads with MiXCR, one entry per CDR3 protein. The table has about 680,000 distinct CDR3 sequences, around 48% seen once. Germline trimming cut 5 bases from V and 3 bases from J; bases unmatched to any gene: 10. CDR3 length: 16 residues. CDR1 and CDR2 (germline): MNHEY, SVGAGI. The sample belongs to a study of blood T cells in healthy people across ages. Study findings and constraints: Estimates drawn from one million T cells were deemed to understate diversity.

This TCR derives from a woman aged 55-69 years in good health. The chain carries TRBV6-5 and TRBJ2-7, with TRBD2 identical over 10 bases. The material sequenced was blood. The CDR3 protein is CASSPRTSGANYEQYF. The CDR3 DNA follows: TGTGCCAGCAGTCCCCGGACTAGCGGAGCGAACTACGAGCAGTACTTC.